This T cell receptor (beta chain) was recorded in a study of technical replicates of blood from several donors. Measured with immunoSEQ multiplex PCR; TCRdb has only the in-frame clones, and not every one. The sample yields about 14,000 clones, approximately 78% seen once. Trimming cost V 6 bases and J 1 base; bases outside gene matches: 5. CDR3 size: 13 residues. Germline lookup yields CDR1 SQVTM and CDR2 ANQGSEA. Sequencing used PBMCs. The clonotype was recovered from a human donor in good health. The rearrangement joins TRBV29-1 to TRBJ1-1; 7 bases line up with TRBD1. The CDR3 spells CSVQGVGNTEAFF. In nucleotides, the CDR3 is TGCAGCGTCCAGGGGGTAGGGAACACTGAAGCTTTCTTT. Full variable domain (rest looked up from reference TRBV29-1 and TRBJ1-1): SAVISQKPSRDICQRGTSLTIQCQVDSQVTMMFWYRQQPGQSLTLIATANQGSEATYESGFVIDKFPISRPNLTFSTLTVSNMSPEDSSIYLCSVQGVGNTEAFFGQGTRLTVV.